The next 13 T cell receptor beta chains were all read from a single sample in a study of blood T cells in healthy people across ages. Primers used in a second PCR of about 6 to 11 cycles were a sample-barcoded 5' primer and a J-beta primer mix. TCRdb analysed the 5' RACE reads with MiXCR anew, one entry per CDR3 protein. This table has about 600,000 distinct CDR3 sequences, 45% to 55% appearing once. Sequenced input: blood. These receptors were obtained from a man at least 80 years old in good health.

This clonotype has a handful of counts. CDR3 nucleotide sequence: TGTGCCAGCAGCTTGTCCGGTGAGACAGATACGCAGTATTTT. Protein sequence: CASSLSGETDTQYF. The V call is TRBV7-2, the J call TRBJ2-3; no reliable D call. The length of the CDR3 is 14 residues. CDR1 is SGHTA and CDR2 is FQGNSA in the germline V gene. Deletions cut 3 bases from V and 3 bases from J, with 10 bases between.

The V and J genes are TRBV5-1 and TRBJ1-1, with D possibly TRBD1 on 6 matching bases. Trimming pared 4 bases from V and 4 bases from J, leaving 14 bases between. This CDR3 spans 14 amino acids. Per the germline V gene, CDR1 is SGHRS and CDR2 is YFSETQ. This CDR3 is CASSPTTGSTEAFF. The CDR3 DNA sequence: TGCGCCAGCAGCCCTACTACAGGGAGCACTGAAGCTTTCTTT.

Here the CDR3 reads CAITWDRGPSEAFF. The CDR3 bases are TGTGCCATCACGTGGGACAGGGGGCCCTCGGAAGCTTTCTTT. The V call is TRBV10-3, the J call TRBJ1-1; 12 positions agree with TRBD1. The CDR3 extends over 14 amino acids. J was trimmed by 8 bases and V by 7 bases; bases with no gene match: 8. Looked up from germline, CDR1 is ENHRY and CDR2 is SYGVKD.

This chain joins TRBV27 and TRBJ1-5; no reliable D call. Trimming removed 2 bases from V and 0 bases from J, with 8 bases in between. This CDR3 region has 15 residues. The V gene's germline CDR1 is MNHEY and CDR2 SMNVEV (reference sequence). The CDR3 reads CASSLVRYSNQPQHF. In DNA, the CDR3 is TGTGCCAGCAGTTTAGTAAGGTATAGCAATCAGCCCCAGCATTTT.

In this sample, this clonotype turned up many times. The CDR3 DNA reads as TGTGCCAGCAGGGGCACACTCAGGGTCCACGAGCAGTACTTC. This sequence encodes CASRGTLRVHEQYF. The chain uses TRBV6-6 and TRBJ2-7; D is perhaps TRBD1 (5 bases). The V gene's germline CDR1 is MNHNY and CDR2 SVGAGI (reference sequence). The CDR3 has 14 residues. Deletions cut 6 bases from V and 5 bases from J, with 17 bases between.

This chain uses TRBV27 with TRBJ1-1; D might be TRBD1 (5 bases). Trimming left V 5 bases short and J 0 bases short, with 16 bases between. Germline V gene data show CDR1 as MNHEY and CDR2 as SMNVEV (reference sequence). The CDR3 runs 16 residues. The CDR3 sequence is CASSLRGDRLNTEAFF. The CDR3 DNA is TGTGCCAGCAGTCTACGCGGGGACCGTTTGAACACTGAAGCTTTCTTT.

Many counts were recorded for this clonotype. The chain links TRBV6-6 to TRBJ1-1; tentatively, D is TRBD1 (5 bases). The V end was cut by 5 bases, the J end by 5 bases, with 15 bases between. Germline V lookup: CDR1 MNHNY, CDR2 SVGAGI (reference sequence). CDR3 length equals 14 residues. CDR3 in amino acids: CASSTGGSGTEAFF. DNA for the CDR3: TGTGCCAGCAGTACCGGAGGGTCAGGGACTGAAGCTTTCTTT.

The chain employs TRBV29-1 and TRBJ2-1, with 10 bases fitting TRBD1. The CDR3 contains 15 residues. The V gene's germline CDR1 is SQVTM and CDR2 ANQGSEA. The V and J ends lost 7 bases and 2 bases, in that order; junction bases with no gene match: 8. CDR3 sequence (DNA): TGCAGCGCTGGAAAGGGACAGGGGACCTACAATGAGCAGTTCTTC. Translated: CSAGKGQGTYNEQFF.

This rearrangement joins TRBV18 to TRBJ1-2; D gene unclear. The V end was cut by 3 bases, the J end by 0 bases, with 8 bases between. The V gene's germline CDR1 is KGHSH and CDR2 LQKENI. The length of the CDR3 is 14 residues. Here the CDR3 reads CASSPSGANYGYTF. The CDR3 DNA reads as TGTGCCAGCTCACCTTCCGGAGCTAACTATGGCTACACCTTC.

CDR3 residues: CASNPTSPGYEQYF. The CDR3 nucleotides are TGTGCCAGCAACCCAACAAGTCCGGGCTACGAGCAGTACTTC. The genes are TRBV27 and TRBJ2-7; D not resolved. Trimming removed 7 bases at V and 3 bases at J, with 16 bases between. CDR3 length: 14 residues. Germline CDR1 MNHEY, CDR2 SMNVEV (reference sequence).

This clonotype was seen a few times. V usage is TRBV5-1 and J usage is TRBJ2-1; TRBD2 is a possible D gene (5 bases). Germline V gives CDR1 SGHRS, CDR2 YFSETQ. Trimming removed 5 bases from V and 4 bases from J, with 13 bases in between. The CDR3 loop spans 14 amino acids. For the CDR3, the DNA is TGCGCCAGCAGACTCGAGGGCTCGTACAATGAGCAGTTCTTC. Protein product: CASRLEGSYNEQFF.

As to this clonotype: A much larger clone lies one base from this, so it may be a read error. This chain links TRBV6-6 with TRBJ1-6; D is perhaps TRBD1 (5 bases). There are 16 residues in the CDR3. Germline-derived CDR1 and CDR2 are MNHNY and SVGAGI (reference sequence). The ends were cut back, 4 bases at V and 7 bases at J, with 17 bases in the middle. The CDR3 reads CASSLGRRVGNSPLHF. CDR3 coding DNA: TGTGCCAGCAGTTTGGGACGGCGGGTAGGGAATTCACCCCTCCACTTT.

The rearrangement uses TRBV20-1 and TRBJ2-1; 9 bases align to TRBD2. The trim removed 5 bases at V and 9 bases at J, leaving 8 bases unmatched. Germline CDR1 is DFQATT and CDR2 is SNEGSKA (reference sequence). The CDR3 spans 13 residues. CDR3 amino acids: CSAGGGASGEQFF. CDR3 nucleotide sequence: TGCAGTGCTGGCGGGGGGGCCTCGGGTGAGCAGTTCTTC.